One sample yielded the 27 T cell receptor beta chains listed below, sequenced in a study of cytomegalovirus exposure and HLA in healthy donors. It was with 60 Vbeta and 13 Jbeta primers that the PCR ran. Data came from immunoSEQ multiplex PCR; TCRdb stores just in-frame clones and leaves some out. The sample consists of 95,000 to 150,000 clones, 17% of them appearing once. The sample consisted of PBMCs. The receptors come from a female donor in good health and CMV-seropositive.

The chain uses TRBV5-1 and TRBJ1-1; the D gene is possibly TRBD1 (5 bases). V was trimmed by 4 bases and J by 2 bases, leaving 12 bases between them. The CDR3 totals 14 residues. Germline lookup yields CDR1 SGHRS and CDR2 YFSETQ. CDR3 protein: CASSQGWDNTEAFF. The CDR3, as DNA: TGCGCCAGCAGCCAGGGCTGGGATAACACTGAAGCTTTCTTT.

This clone was seen a handful of times. The gene calls are TRBV4-2 and TRBJ1-4; possibly TRBD1 for D (5 bases). Trimming stripped 1 base from V and 7 bases from J, with 10 bases between. Germline V gene lookup returns CDR1 LGHNA and CDR2 YNFKEQ. The CDR3 covers 14 residues. CDR3 nucleotide sequence: TGTGCCAGCAGCCAAGCACAGGCCCCTGAAAAACTGTTTTTT. This gives the protein CASSQAQAPEKLFF.

This sequence joins TRBV5-1 and TRBJ2-3, with D tentatively TRBD1 (6 bases). V lost 2 bases and J 6 bases, leaving 7 bases between the germline ends. Germline V CDR1 and CDR2: SGHRS, YFSETQ. The CDR3 spans 12 residues. DNA for the CDR3: TGCGCCAGCAGCTTAACAGGGGATACGCAGTATTTT. Translated, it gives CASSLTGDTQYF.

The J gene is TRBJ1-1, the V gene TRBV30, with D possibly matching TRBD1 (5 bases). The V gene lost 2 bases and the J gene lost 1 base, with 11 bases spanning the gap. This CDR3 is built from 14 residues. Germline V lookup: CDR1 GTSNPN, CDR2 SVGIG (reference sequence). The CDR3 DNA is TGTGCCTGGAGTCCAGGGTGGTCGAACACTGAAGCTTTCTTT. This codes for CAWSPGWSNTEAFF.

CDR3 region: CASGAGVGGNTIYF. As DNA, the CDR3 is TGTGCCAGCGGGGCAGGGGTAGGTGGAAACACCATATATTTT. The V call is TRBV2, the J call TRBJ1-3, with D perhaps TRBD1 (6 bases). Trimming shortened V by 8 bases and J by 3 bases, and 14 bases separated the two germline ends. The CDR3 has 14 amino acids. Germline CDR1 and CDR2: SNHLY and FYNNEI.

This clone was counted only a few times. The chain uses TRBV5-4 and TRBJ2-5; 9 bases align to TRBD1. The J call may be in error: the DNA end matches TRBJ2-7 better. The CDR3 runs to 16 residues. Germline V gene lookup returns CDR1 SGHNT and CDR2 YYREEE (reference sequence). The CDR3 DNA reads as TGTGCCAGCTCCCCTCCCGGGACAGGGCCCTCCTACGAGCAGTACTTC. This gives the protein CASSPPGTGPSYEQYF.

This sequence joins TRBV7-9 and TRBJ1-4, with D possibly matching TRBD1 (6 bases). From germline, CDR1 is SEHNR and CDR2 FQNEAQ (reference sequence). The ends were cut back, 11 bases at V and 4 bases at J, with 17 bases in the middle. This CDR3 has 14 amino acids. This chain's CDR3 is CAWDIGTNNEKLFF. CDR3 sequence (DNA): TGTGCCTGGGATATTGGGACAAATAATGAAAAACTGTTTTTT.

CDR3 amino acids: CAGNSGGAEYEQFF. CDR3 in DNA: TGTGCCGGGAATAGCGGGGGGGCCGAGTATGAGCAGTTCTTC. This rearrangement joins TRBV2 to TRBJ2-1; TRBD2 aligns across 11 bases. This CDR3 is built from 14 residues. Germline values: CDR1 SNHLY, CDR2 FYNNEI. The V segment lost 11 bases and the J segment 8 bases; nucleotides outside the gene matches: 11.

The chain couples TRBV2 to TRBJ2-6, with TRBD1 as a possible D gene (5 bases). V was pared by 9 bases and J by 0 bases, with 9 bases between. This CDR3 is built from 14 residues. In germline, CDR1 is SNHLY, CDR2 FYNNEI. CDR3 loop: CASQQASGANVLTF. The DNA for the CDR3 is TGTGCCAGTCAACAGGCCTCTGGGGCCAACGTCCTGACTTTC. Looking up the rest from reference TRBV2 and TRBJ2-6 gives the full variable domain: EPEVTQTPSHQVTQMGQEVILRCVPISNHLYFYWYRQILGQKVEFLVSFYNNEISEKSEIFDDQFSVERPDGSNFTLKIRSTKLEDSAMYFCASQQASGANVLTFGAGSRLTVL.

V and J are TRBV27 and TRBJ2-7; 10 positions agree with TRBD1. V was clipped by 5 bases and J by 2 bases; unmatched bases: 6. CDR1 MNHEY and CDR2 SMNVEV come from the germline V gene (reference sequence). The CDR3 extends over 15 amino acids. The DNA of the CDR3 is TGTGCCAGCAGTAGACCGACAGGGGGCACCTACGAGCAGTACTTC. Amino acid sequence: CASSRPTGGTYEQYF.

The rearrangement joins TRBV2 to TRBJ2-3; D is unresolved. The CDR3 length is 15 residues. Deletions cut 6 bases from V and 0 bases from J, with 13 bases between. From germline, CDR1 is SNHLY and CDR2 FYNNEI. CDR3 in amino acids: CASSPPRLSTDTQYF. In DNA, the CDR3 is TGTGCCAGCAGCCCCCCGAGACTCAGCACAGATACGCAGTATTTT.

The chain carries TRBV5-6 and TRBJ2-3; TRBD2 agrees at 9 bases. Germline values: CDR1 SGHDT, CDR2 YYEEEE. The CDR3 spans 17 residues. With 0 bases clipped from V and 2 bases from J, the junction kept 7 bases outside the gene matches. This CDR3 reads CASSLGWSGGTTDTQYF. In DNA form, the CDR3 reads TGTGCCAGCAGCTTGGGATGGAGCGGGGGGACCACAGATACGCAGTATTTT.

The CDR3 is CASNARGNTEAFF. The CDR3 DNA follows: TGTGCCAGCAACGCCAGGGGGAACACTGAAGCTTTCTTT. The chain carries TRBV2 and TRBJ1-1; the D gene is possibly TRBD1 (6 bases). The length of the CDR3 is 13 residues. Germline CDR1 reads SNHLY; CDR2 reads FYNNEI. V was clipped by 7 bases and J by 1 base, with 10 bases between them.

V usage is TRBV4-2 and J usage is TRBJ2-5, with 7 bases identical to TRBD1. V lost 0 bases, J lost 3 bases, and 4 bases stayed unmatched. Germline assignment: CDR1 LGHNA and CDR2 YNFKEQ. The CDR3 runs 15 residues. The CDR3 nucleotides read TGTGCCAGCAGCCAAGAAACAGGGGTAGAAGAGACCCAGTACTTC. Protein: CASSQETGVEETQYF.

This chain uses TRBV29-1 with TRBJ2-1; D not resolved. CDR1 SQVTM and CDR2 ANQGSEA come from the germline V gene. V was clipped by 4 bases and J by 5 bases, with 9 bases between them. The CDR3 is 12 residues long. CDR3 in DNA: TGCAGCGTTGCCCAAAGAGACAATGAGCAGTTCTTC. Residues: CSVAQRDNEQFF.

This clone was detected only a few times. The chain employs TRBV27 and TRBJ2-7; 11 nucleotides match TRBD2. The CDR3 spans 17 residues. V was clipped by 2 bases and J by 3 bases; unmatched bases: 9. Germline-derived CDR1 and CDR2 are MNHEY and SMNVEV (reference sequence). The CDR3 bases are TGTGCCAGCAGTTTAACGACGAGACTAGCGGGGCTCTACGAGCAGTACTTC. It specifies CASSLTTRLAGLYEQYF.

CDR3 coding DNA: TGTGCCAGCAGCGTAGGACTAGCAACTAATGAGCAGTTCTTC. It encodes CASSVGLATNEQFF. This chain connects TRBV9 to TRBJ2-1; 7 nucleotides agree with TRBD2. The ends lost 0 bases at V and 7 bases at J; junction bases unmatched: 4. The CDR3 contains 14 residues. Germline values: CDR1 SGDLS, CDR2 YYNGEE.

This clone was seen more than once but under ten times. The chain links TRBV2 to TRBJ1-2, with TRBD1 identical over 9 bases. The trim removed 7 bases at V and 8 bases at J, leaving 11 bases unmatched. This CDR3 has 14 residues. CDR1 SNHLY and CDR2 FYNNEI come from the germline V gene. The CDR3 reads CASTVKQGAGGYTF. The CDR3 DNA follows: TGTGCCAGCACCGTTAAACAGGGGGCGGGAGGCTACACCTTC.

This clone was counted a few times. The rearrangement uses TRBV5-1 and TRBJ2-5; 10 bases fit TRBD1. The V segment lost 0 bases and the J segment 4 bases; nucleotides outside the gene matches: 3. Per the germline V gene, CDR1 is SGHRS and CDR2 is YFSETQ. This CDR3 contains 15 residues. The CDR3 DNA reads as TGCGCCAGCAGCTTGGAGGGACAGGGGACAGAGACCCAGTACTTC. Its protein product is CASSLEGQGTETQYF.

This rearrangement joins TRBV27 to TRBJ2-3, with a weak D call TRBD2 (6 bases). In germline, CDR1 is MNHEY, CDR2 SMNVEV (reference sequence). The CDR3 loop spans 18 amino acids. Deletions cut 1 base from V and 2 bases from J, with 19 bases between. Here the CDR3 DNA reads TGTGCCAGCAGTTTATACTTCCCGGGCGGGACCATCACAGATACGCAGTATTTT. This sequence encodes CASSLYFPGGTITDTQYF.

This chain joins TRBV9 and TRBJ2-3; 8 bases line up with TRBD2. The germline V gene has CDR1 SGDLS and CDR2 YYNGEE. CDR3 length equals 18 residues. J lost 2 bases, V lost 0 bases, and 11 bases had no gene match. The CDR3 loop reads CASSVDPRGSGVTDTQYF. CDR3 sequence (DNA): TGTGCCAGCAGCGTAGACCCTCGGGGTAGCGGGGTCACAGATACGCAGTATTTT. Together with reference TRBV9 and TRBJ2-3, the CDR3 gives the full variable domain: DSGVTQTPKHLITATGQRVTLRCSPRSGDLSVYWYQQSLDQGLQFLIQYYNGEERAKGNILERFSAQQFPDLHSELNLSSLELGDSALYFCASSVDPRGSGVTDTQYFGPGTRLTVL.

The table lists this clone with a few counts. The chain has TRBV19 and TRBJ1-2, with 7 bases matching TRBD1. Trimming cost V 7 bases and J 4 bases; bases outside gene matches: 21. From germline, CDR1 is LNHDA and CDR2 SQIVND (reference sequence). The CDR3 has 18 amino acids. CDR3 amino acids: CASKRRGRPLELLYGYTF. In nucleotides, the CDR3 is TGTGCCAGTAAGCGGAGGGGGCGGCCTCTAGAACTACTCTATGGCTACACCTTC.

This clone was counted only a few times. Relative to the germline gene, one junction end is altered; a read error may explain this. Within the sample, other DNA sequences also encode this same CDR3. The chain uses TRBV30 and TRBJ1-2; D may be TRBD1 (6 bases). Germline CDR1 reads GTSNPN; CDR2 reads SVGIG (reference sequence). This CDR3 region has 14 residues. DNA for the CDR3: TGTGCCTGGGGAATAGGACAGCCGCCCTATGGATACACCTTC. This translates into CAWGIGQPPYGYTF. Drawing the rest from reference TRBV30 and TRBJ1-2, the complete variable domain is SQTIHQWPATLVQPVGSPLSLECTVEGTSNPNLYWYRQAAGRGLQLLFYSVGIGQISSEVPQNLSASRPQDRQFILSSKKLLLSDSGFYLCAWGIGQPPYGYTFGSGTRLTVV.

This clone has a handful of counts. The chain uses TRBV2 and TRBJ1-4; a possible D gene is TRBD1 (6 bases). V was pared by 5 bases and J by 10 bases, with 20 bases between. CDR3 length: 15 amino acids. Germline-derived CDR1 and CDR2 are SNHLY and FYNNEI. This CDR3 is CASSQGGVTAGKLFF. CDR3 DNA: TGTGCCAGCAGTCAAGGGGGGGTTACTGCCGGAAAACTGTTTTTT.

The chain is built from TRBV9 and TRBJ1-1; 7 bases line up with TRBD1. After removal of 3 bases from V and 0 bases from J, the junction contained 11 bases not matched to a gene. The germline V gene has CDR1 SGDLS and CDR2 YYNGEE. The CDR3 covers 17 residues. CDR3 protein: CASSAQGYTALNTEAFF. The CDR3 DNA follows: TGTGCCAGCAGCGCACAGGGGTATACGGCTTTGAACACTGAAGCTTTCTTT.

This clone has a handful of counts. V gene TRBV18 combines with J gene TRBJ2-6; TRBD2 matches 12 bases. The germline V gene has CDR1 KGHSH and CDR2 LQKENI. The CDR3 has 18 amino acids. With 6 bases clipped from V and 4 bases from J, the junction kept 10 bases outside the gene matches. The CDR3 loop is CASSPGTSGFAGANVLTF. DNA of the CDR3: TGTGCCAGCTCCCCCGGGACTAGCGGGTTTGCCGGGGCCAACGTCCTGACTTTC.

In its sample, this clone was seen a few times. J is TRBJ1-2 and V is TRBV7-2; unclear D gene. V gave up 1 base and J gave up 8 bases, with 11 bases separating them. The CDR3 has 13 residues. In germline, CDR1 is SGHTA, CDR2 FQGNSA. DNA for the CDR3: TGTGCCAGCAGCTTAGATGGCCATACGGGCTACACCTTC. It encodes CASSLDGHTGYTF.